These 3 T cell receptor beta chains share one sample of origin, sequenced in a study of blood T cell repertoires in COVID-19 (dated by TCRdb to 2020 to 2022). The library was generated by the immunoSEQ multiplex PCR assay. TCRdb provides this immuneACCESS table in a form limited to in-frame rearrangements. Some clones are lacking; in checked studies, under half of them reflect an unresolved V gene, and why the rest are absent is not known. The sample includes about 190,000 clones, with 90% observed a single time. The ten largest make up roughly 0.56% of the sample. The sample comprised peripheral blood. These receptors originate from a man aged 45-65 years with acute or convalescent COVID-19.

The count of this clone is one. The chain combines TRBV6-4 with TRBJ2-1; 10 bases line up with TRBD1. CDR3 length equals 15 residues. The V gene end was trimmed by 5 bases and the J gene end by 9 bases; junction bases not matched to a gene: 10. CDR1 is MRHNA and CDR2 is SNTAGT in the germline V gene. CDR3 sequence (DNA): TGTGCCAGCAGTTGGACAGGGGGAGGGTATGGTGAGCAGTTCTTC. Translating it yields CASSWTGGGYGEQFF.

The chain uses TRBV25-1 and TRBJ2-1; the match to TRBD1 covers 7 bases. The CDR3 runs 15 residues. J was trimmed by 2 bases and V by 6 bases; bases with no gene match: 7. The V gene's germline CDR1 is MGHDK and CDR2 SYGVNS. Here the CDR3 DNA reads TGTGCCAGCAGGGAAACAGGGGCGGCCTACAATGAGCAGTTCTTC. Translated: CASRETGAAYNEQFF.

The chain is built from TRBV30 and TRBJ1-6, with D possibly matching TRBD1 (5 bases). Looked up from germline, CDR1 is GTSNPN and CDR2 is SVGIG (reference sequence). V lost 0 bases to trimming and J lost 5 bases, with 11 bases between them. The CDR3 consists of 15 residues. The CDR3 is CAWSVLTANNSPLHF. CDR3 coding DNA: TGTGCCTGGAGTGTACTGACAGCAAATAATTCACCCCTCCACTTT. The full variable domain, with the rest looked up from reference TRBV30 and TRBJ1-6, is SQTIHQWPATLVQPVGSPLSLECTVEGTSNPNLYWYRQAAGRGLQLLFYSVGIGQISSEVPQNLSASRPQDRQFILSSKKLLLSDSGFYLCAWSVLTANNSPLHFGNGTRLTVT.